This entry concerns a single T cell receptor (beta chain). Its antigen remains unknown. This CDR3 is also generated by other DNA sequences in the sample. Healthy donors of bone marrow made up the group. V shed 6 bases, J shed 5 bases, and the junction held 5 bases outside the gene matches. This CDR3 spans 13 amino acids. CDR1 is MNHEY and CDR2 is SMNVEV in the germline V gene (reference sequence). The data were obtained in a study of cytomegalovirus exposure and HLA in healthy donors. Vbeta (60) and Jbeta (13) primers were used in the PCR. Measured with immunoSEQ multiplex PCR; TCRdb has only the in-frame clones, and not every one. The data show a few hundred thousand clones, 80% seen once. Study-level findings and limits: It was likely that a cluster of highly shared sequence variants was a sequencing artifact. DRB1 had the most TCR associations and HLA-C the fewest, a later analysis found, with rates varying by HLA locus.

The TCR was taken from a girl aged 2 to 10 in good health and CMV-seronegative. Material: PBMCs. V is TRBV27 and J is TRBJ1-2, with TRBD1 identical over 8 bases. The CDR3 loop is CASSSDRGYGYTF. In DNA form, the CDR3 reads TGTGCCAGCAGCAGCGACAGGGGTTATGGCTACACCTTC.